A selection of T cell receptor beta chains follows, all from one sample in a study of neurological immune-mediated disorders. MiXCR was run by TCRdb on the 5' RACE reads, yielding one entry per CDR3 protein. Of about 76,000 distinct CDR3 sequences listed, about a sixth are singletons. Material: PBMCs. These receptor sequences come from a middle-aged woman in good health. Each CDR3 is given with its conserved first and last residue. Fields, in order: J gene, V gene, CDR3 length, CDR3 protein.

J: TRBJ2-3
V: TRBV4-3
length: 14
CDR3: CASSQEYTSLTQYF

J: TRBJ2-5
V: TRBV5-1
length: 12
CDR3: CASSSSMETQYF

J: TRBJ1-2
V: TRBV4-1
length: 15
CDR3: CASSQVFPPGAGYTF

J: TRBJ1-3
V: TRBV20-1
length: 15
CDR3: CSADDGDWTGNTIYF

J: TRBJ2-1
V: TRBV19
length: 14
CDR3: CASSPGRGAGEQFF

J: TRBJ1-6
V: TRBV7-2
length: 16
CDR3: CASSLGGGRQGSPLHF

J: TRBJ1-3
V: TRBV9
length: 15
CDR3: CASSPRPTAGNTIYF

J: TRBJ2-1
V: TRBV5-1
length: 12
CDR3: CASSPLNNEQFF

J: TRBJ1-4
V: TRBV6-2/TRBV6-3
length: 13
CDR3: CASNDRRNEKLFF

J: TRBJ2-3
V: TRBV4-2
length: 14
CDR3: CASNSPEDWGTQYF

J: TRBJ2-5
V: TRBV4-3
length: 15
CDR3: CASSRGAGPQETQYF

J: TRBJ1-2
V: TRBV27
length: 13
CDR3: CASSLFRGYGYTF

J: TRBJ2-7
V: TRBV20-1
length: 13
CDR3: CSAEPTENYEQYF

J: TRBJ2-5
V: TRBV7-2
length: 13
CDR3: CASSADLRETQYF